The next 8 T cell receptor beta chains were all read from a single sample in a study of vaccination effects on CD4 cells after COVID-19. Clones were read by immunoSEQ multiplex PCR, and TCRdb kept only the in-frame ones, dropping some. Among approximately 47,000 clones, roughly two thirds were seen once, and the ten largest hold around 6.7%. Researchers isolated CD4+ T cells once ten to eleven days of culture had elapsed. Participants received two doses of either the BNT162b2 or mRNA-1273 vaccine. Antigens of these TCRs are unknown. The sample was CD4+ T cells from PBMCs cultured without peptide, taken after COVID-19 vaccination. The receptors come from a human donor who received a COVID-19 vaccine.

This clone appeared once. This rearrangement joins TRBV6-5 to TRBJ1-6, with D uncertain. The CDR3 is 14 residues long. V was cut by 0 bases and J by 7 bases, with 7 bases left in between. CDR1 is MNHEY, CDR2 SVGAGI, per germline. CDR3 protein: CASSYSSENSPLHF. For the CDR3, the DNA is TGTGCCAGCAGTTACTCCTCGGAAAATTCACCCCTCCACTTT.

The chain employs TRBV3-1 (or the pseudogene TRBV3-2) and TRBJ1-1, with TRBD1 matching over 8 bases. Per germline, CDR1 LGHDT and CDR2 YNNKEL (reference sequence). The CDR3 runs 14 residues. Germline trimming cut 4 bases from V and 5 bases from J; bases unmatched to any gene: 6. The CDR3 region has the DNA TGTGCCAGCAGCCGGGGCAGGGGGCATACTGAAGCTTTCTTT. Translation: CASSRGRGHTEAFF.

The CDR3 sequence is CASTRLGYNEQFF. The CDR3 DNA reads as TGTGCCAGCACCAGGCTTGGGTACAATGAGCAGTTCTTC. The chain couples TRBV5-5 to TRBJ2-1, with D unresolved. The germline V and J ends were trimmed by 6 bases and 4 bases, with 11 bases remaining between them. CDR3 size: 13 residues. The germline V gene encodes CDR1 SGHKS and CDR2 YYEKEE (reference sequence). The complete variable domain, with remaining parts taken from reference TRBV5-5 and TRBJ2-1, reads DAGVTQSPTHLIKTRGQQVTLRCSPISGHKSVSWYQQVLGQGPQFIFQYYEKEERGRGNFPDRFSARQFPNYSSELNVNALLLGDSALYLCASTRLGYNEQFFGPGTRLTVL.

This chain links TRBV10-3 with TRBJ2-7; D remains unclear. Germline lookup yields CDR1 ENHRY and CDR2 SYGVKD. The CDR3 length is 13 residues. Trimming shortened V by 0 bases and J by 4 bases, and 7 bases separated the two germline ends. The DNA of the CDR3 is TGTGCCATCAGTGAGTCTAAATGGTACGAGCAGTACTTC. It codes for CAISESKWYEQYF.

This rearrangement joins TRBV4-1 to TRBJ1-5; D not resolved. CDR1 and CDR2 from the germline V gene are MGHRA and YSYEKL. The CDR3 has 14 amino acids. V lost 0 bases and J lost 3, with 6 bases in between. The CDR3 region has the DNA TGCGCCAGCAGCCAAGATGTGTACAATCAGCCCCAGCATTTT. This translates into CASSQDVYNQPQHF.

A few counts support this clone. The CDR3 DNA follows: TGTGCCAGCAGTGAAACAGGGTGGAATTCACCCCTCCACTTT. It yields the protein CASSETGWNSPLHF. The chain recombines TRBV25-1 with TRBJ1-6, with D maybe TRBD1 (6 bases). CDR1 is MGHDK, CDR2 SYGVNS, per germline. CDR3 size: 14 residues. Trimming took 2 bases from V and 7 from J, leaving 9 bases between them.

V usage is TRBV4-2 and J usage is TRBJ1-6, with 7 bases matching TRBD1. The CDR3 totals 18 residues. V dropped 0 bases and J dropped 7; count of bases not matched to a gene: 12. Per germline, CDR1 LGHNA and CDR2 YNFKEQ. CDR3 bases: TGTGCCAGCAGCCAAGACGTCAACAAGGGGGCTGGGAATTCACCCCTCCACTTT. This gives the protein CASSQDVNKGAGNSPLHF.

The chain uses TRBV25-1 and TRBJ2-7; 7 nucleotides align to TRBD1. Germline-derived CDR1 and CDR2 are MGHDK and SYGVNS. V lost 3 bases and J lost 2; bases outside the gene matches: 7. The CDR3 runs to 15 residues. CDR3 protein: CASSDRDREAYEQYF. For the CDR3, the DNA is TGTGCCAGCAGTGACCGAGACAGGGAAGCCTACGAGCAGTACTTC.